The next 20 T cell receptor beta chains were all read from a single sample in a study of T and B cells in COVID-19 patients (dated by TCRdb to the early 2020s). TCRdb lists the instrument as Illumina MiSeq. TRB rearrangements were amplified by multiplex PCR with BIOMED2 TRB-A/B primer pools. The public reads were run again by TCRdb, first through fastp at Q25 and then through MiXCR, and only productive beta chains were kept. Here each entry gathers all rows of one CDR3 protein and keeps the most common genes and DNA. The sample table contains 20,000 or so distinct CDR3 sequences; only one count was recorded for 36% of them. The ten largest clones add up to approximately 16% of the sample. Genomic DNA extracted from blood, in amounts of roughly 220-550 ng, served as the starting material for amplifying TRB repertoires. Material: blood. All receptors come from a human donor with active COVID-19.

This clonotype was recorded at least ten times. V usage is TRBV27 and J usage is TRBJ2-1; D gene ambiguous. Germline CDR1 is MNHEY and CDR2 is SMNVEV (reference sequence). V was pared by 4 bases and J by 0 bases, with 10 bases between. This CDR3 region has 15 residues. The CDR3 DNA reads TGTGCCAGCAGTTCCCTACCGAGCTCCTACAATGAGCAGTTCTTC. Protein: CASSSLPSSYNEQFF.

This clonotype was seen more than once but under ten times. The chain couples TRBV5-6 to TRBJ2-6, with TRBD1 identical over 7 bases. Germline CDR1 reads SGHDT; CDR2 reads YYEEEE. V gave up 1 base and J gave up 0 bases; unmatched junction bases: 7. CDR3 length equals 18 residues. The CDR3 sequence is CASSLFDRVGSGANVLTF. Here the CDR3 DNA reads TGTGCCAGCAGCTTGTTCGACAGGGTAGGCTCTGGGGCCAACGTCCTGACTTTC.

A few counts support this clonotype. The gene calls are TRBV19 and TRBJ1-5; 7 nucleotides align to TRBD1. The CDR3 length is 18 residues. CDR1 and CDR2 from the germline V gene are LNHDA and SQIVND (reference sequence). Trimming removed 5 bases from V and 0 bases from J; junction bases left unmatched: 13. The CDR3 nucleotides are TGTGCCAGTAGTCGCCGGAGACAGGGTCCATATAGCAATCAGCCCCAGCATTTT. Protein sequence: CASSRRRQGPYSNQPQHF.

The rearrangement joins TRBV11-2 to TRBJ1-2, with D possibly TRBD1 on 5 matching bases. The CDR3 runs 12 residues. Trimming stripped 5 bases from V and 6 bases from J, with 10 bases between. Germline V gene lookup returns CDR1 SGHAT and CDR2 FQNNGV. CDR3 loop: CASSEQDHGYTF. DNA of the CDR3: TGTGCCAGCAGCGAACAGGATCATGGCTACACCTTC.

The chain has TRBV6-5 and TRBJ1-1; no definite D call. The V end was cut by 5 bases, the J end by 1 base, with 11 bases between. CDR1 and CDR2 from the germline V gene are MNHEY and SVGAGI. This CDR3 region has 14 residues. The CDR3 bases are TGTGCCAGCAGTCCTCGGCCGAGGAACACTGAAGCTTTCTTT. Translated: CASSPRPRNTEAFF.

This clonotype was observed a few times. The V call is TRBV5-4, the J call TRBJ2-6; no reliable D call. Germline V CDR1 and CDR2: SGHNT, YYREEE (reference sequence). This CDR3 spans 17 amino acids. Trimming pared 0 bases from V and 2 bases from J, leaving 12 bases between. The CDR3 here is CASSLVGMFTGANVLTF. The CDR3 bases are TGTGCCAGCAGCTTGGTGGGGATGTTTACTGGGGCCAACGTCCTGACTTTC.

The chain has TRBV25-1 and TRBJ2-2; the D is unclear. Germline-derived CDR1 and CDR2 are MGHDK and SYGVNS. CDR3 length: 12 residues. V lost 8 bases and J lost 6, with 10 bases in between. CDR3 sequence reads: CASDPGAGELFF. The DNA for the CDR3 is TGTGCCAGCGATCCTGGGGCCGGGGAGCTGTTTTTT.

This sequence joins TRBV4-2 and TRBJ2-3; 7 bases line up with TRBD2. Looked up from germline, CDR1 is LGHNA and CDR2 is YNFKEQ. V was pared by 0 bases and J by 1 base, with 10 bases of the junction left unmatched. This CDR3 contains 18 residues. CDR3 DNA sequence: TGTGCCAGCAGCCAAGAATTGGCGCGGGGAGGGGGCACAGATACGCAGTATTTT. This codes for CASSQELARGGGTDTQYF.

The CDR3 sequence: CASSLGPLAQYF. The CDR3, as DNA: TGTGCCAGCAGCCTTGGGCCGTTGGCCCAGTACTTC. The chain employs TRBV5-4 and TRBJ2-5; no reliable D call. This CDR3 has 12 residues. Germline-derived CDR1 and CDR2 are SGHNT and YYREEE (reference sequence). V lost 4 bases to trimming and J lost 9 bases, with 13 bases between them.

By share of the sample, this clonotype is medium-sized (0.01 to 0.1%). This chain connects TRBV19 to TRBJ2-7; 13 bases are shared with TRBD2. The germline gives CDR1 LNHDA, CDR2 SQIVND (reference sequence). CDR3 length: 15 amino acids. J was trimmed by 7 bases and V by 5 bases; bases with no gene match: 8. CDR3 loop: CASSAGRTSGGEQYF. The CDR3 DNA reads as TGTGCCAGTAGTGCCGGAAGGACTAGCGGGGGAGAGCAGTACTTC.

The V and J genes are TRBV6-2 or TRBV6-3 and TRBJ2-5, with D possibly TRBD2 on 6 matching bases. Germline V lookup: CDR1 MNHEY, CDR2 SVGEGT. Trimming shortened V by 7 bases and J by 5 bases, and 17 bases separated the two germline ends. The CDR3 consists of 14 residues. The CDR3 reads CASTGTIGGETQYF. The CDR3 nucleotides read TGTGCCAGCACCGGGACCATCGGAGGGGAGACCCAGTACTTC.

This chain links TRBV19 with TRBJ1-5, with a weak D call TRBD1 (5 bases). Germline CDR1 LNHDA, CDR2 SQIVND (reference sequence). The CDR3 is 13 amino acids. Deletions cut 3 bases from V and 7 bases from J, with 10 bases between. For the CDR3, the DNA is TGTGCCAGTAGTATGATAACAGGACAGCCCCAGCATTTT. Its protein product is CASSMITGQPQHF.

The rearrangement uses TRBV11-2 and TRBJ1-3, with 9 bases identical to TRBD1. This CDR3 has 18 amino acids. CDR1 and CDR2 (germline): SGHAT, FQNNGV. The V segment lost 1 base and the J segment 0 bases; nucleotides outside the gene matches: 7. The CDR3 DNA follows: TGTGCCAGCAGCTTAGGGTTGGGACAGGGCAACTCTGGAAACACCATATATTTT. Its protein product is CASSLGLGQGNSGNTIYF.

This clonotype appeared a few times. V usage is TRBV11-1 and J usage is TRBJ1-5; 7 nucleotides agree with TRBD1. This CDR3 spans 14 amino acids. The V and J ends lost 6 bases and 6 bases, in that order; junction bases with no gene match: 8. Germline V lookup: CDR1 SGHAT, CDR2 FQDESV (reference sequence). Here the CDR3 DNA reads TGTGCCAGCAGTCAACAGGGGTCGGGTCAGCCCCAGCATTTT. Its translation is CASSQQGSGQPQHF. The complete variable domain, with remaining parts taken from reference TRBV11-1 and TRBJ1-5, reads EAEVAQSPRYKITEKSQAVAFWCDPISGHATLYWYRQILGQGPELLVQFQDESVVDDSQLPKDRFSAERLKGVDSTLKIQPAELGDSAMYLCASSQQGSGQPQHFGDGTRLSIL.

As for this clonotype: The DNA is omitted, as the CDR3 cannot be located on it reliably, and the CDR3 follows TCRdb's listing. This chain connects TRBV7-5 to TRBJ2-2. TRBV7-5 is reported as a pseudogene. Including both end residues, the CDR3 is 13 amino acids long. The CDR3 region is CISVPAAYTELFF.

The J gene is TRBJ2-1, the V gene TRBV5-6; no definite D call. The CDR3 is 14 residues long. V was cut by 0 bases and J by 6 bases, with 10 bases left in between. The V gene's germline CDR1 is SGHDT and CDR2 YYEEEE. The CDR3: CASSLGRIINEQFF. The CDR3 region has the DNA TGTGCCAGCAGCTTGGGCCGGATAATCAATGAGCAGTTCTTC.

This clonotype was seen at least ten times. V usage is TRBV11-1 and J usage is TRBJ2-1; TRBD2 aligns across 9 bases. Germline assignment: CDR1 SGHAT and CDR2 FQDESV (reference sequence). After removal of 2 bases from V and 8 bases from J, the junction contained 10 bases not matched to a gene. The CDR3 covers 16 residues. CDR3 loop: CASSLWRGGAGDEQFF. CDR3 coding DNA: TGTGCCAGCAGCTTATGGCGCGGGGGGGCCGGAGATGAGCAGTTCTTC.

The V call is TRBV4-2, the J call TRBJ2-7, with 15 nucleotides matching TRBD2. The CDR3 length is 18 residues. The junction had 10 bases not matched to a gene; V was cut back by 5 bases and J by 2 bases. The germline CDR1 and CDR2 sequences are LGHNA and YNFKEQ. The CDR3 DNA reads as TGTGCCAGCAGCTTCTACCCCGGGACTAGCGGGGGGACCTACGAGCAGTACTTC. Amino acid sequence: CASSFYPGTSGGTYEQYF.

DNA for the CDR3: TGTGCCAGCAGTCATGGGACAGGGGCCGGTTATGAGCAGTACTTC. Amino acids: CASSHGTGAGYEQYF. V and J are TRBV27 and TRBJ2-7; 10 positions agree with TRBD1. The trim removed 5 bases at V and 7 bases at J, leaving 11 bases unmatched. CDR1 is MNHEY, CDR2 SMNVEV, per germline (reference sequence). The CDR3 spans 15 residues.

This clonotype was observed at least ten times. This chain connects TRBV19 to TRBJ2-5; the match to TRBD2 covers 7 bases. This CDR3 is 15 amino acids long. Trimming at V came to 1 base and at J to 3 bases, leaving 5 bases not matched to a gene. The germline V gene encodes CDR1 LNHDA and CDR2 SQIVND (reference sequence). The CDR3 nucleotides read TGTGCCAGTAGTATAGGACTAGCTGTAGAAGAGACCCAGTACTTC. Its translation is CASSIGLAVEETQYF.